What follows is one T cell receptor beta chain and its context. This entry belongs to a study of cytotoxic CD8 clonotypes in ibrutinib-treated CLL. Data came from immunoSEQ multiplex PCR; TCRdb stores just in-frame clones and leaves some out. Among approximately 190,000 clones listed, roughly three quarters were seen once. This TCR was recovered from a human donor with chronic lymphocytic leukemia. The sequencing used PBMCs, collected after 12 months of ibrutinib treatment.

For the CDR3, the DNA is TGTGCCACCAGCAGAGGCGGACAGGGAGGAAGTGGCTACACCTTC. It codes for CATSRGGQGGSGYTF. V is TRBV15 and J is TRBJ1-2; 8 nucleotides agree with TRBD1. Trimming removed 1 base from V and 7 bases from J; junction bases left unmatched: 8. Germline V gene data show CDR1 as LNHNV and CDR2 as YYDKDF (reference sequence). This CDR3 spans 15 amino acids.